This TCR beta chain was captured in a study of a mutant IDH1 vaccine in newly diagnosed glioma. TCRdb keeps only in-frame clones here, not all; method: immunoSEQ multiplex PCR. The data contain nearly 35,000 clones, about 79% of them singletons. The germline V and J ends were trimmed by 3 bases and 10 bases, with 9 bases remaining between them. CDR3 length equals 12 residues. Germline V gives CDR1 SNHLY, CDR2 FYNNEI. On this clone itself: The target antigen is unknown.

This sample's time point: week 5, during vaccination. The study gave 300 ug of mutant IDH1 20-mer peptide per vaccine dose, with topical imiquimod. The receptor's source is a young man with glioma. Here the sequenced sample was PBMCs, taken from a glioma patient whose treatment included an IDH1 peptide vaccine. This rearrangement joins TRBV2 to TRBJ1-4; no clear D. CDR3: CASSEERTKLFF. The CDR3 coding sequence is TGTGCCAGCAGTGAGGAGAGGACAAAACTGTTTTTT. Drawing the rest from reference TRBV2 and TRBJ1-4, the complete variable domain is EPEVTQTPSHQVTQMGQEVILRCVPISNHLYFYWYRQILGQKVEFLVSFYNNEISEKSEIFDDQFSVERPDGSNFTLKIRSTKLEDSAMYFCASSEERTKLFFGSGTQLSVL.